Listed below are T cell receptor beta chains from one sample, sequenced in a study of cytomegalovirus exposure and HLA in healthy donors. TCRdb's table, derived via immunoSEQ multiplex PCR, lists solely in-frame clones and lacks some. The top ten clones hold 1.5% to 2% of a sample with 150,000 or so clones, about 95% of them seen once. Sample: PBMCs. These receptor sequences come from a man between 18 and 35 years old in good health and CMV-seropositive. Each CDR3 is given with its conserved first and last residue. D genes are given only for firm matches. The size of a clone is reported for some rows only, either as once, few or many, or as a class for expanded clones.

abundance: -; j_gene: TRBJ1-6; d_gene: TRBD1; v_gene: TRBV4-1; CDR3aa: CASSQTQGAASPLHF; CDR3nt: TGCGCCAGCAGCCAGACACAGGGGGCCGCTTCACCCCTCCACTTT
abundance: -; j_gene: TRBJ2-2; d_gene: TRBD1; v_gene: TRBV5-1; CDR3aa: CASSGGVRGHTGELFF; CDR3nt: TGCGCCAGCAGCGGCGGAGTCAGGGGGCATACCGGGGAGCTGTTTTTT
abundance: -; j_gene: TRBJ2-6; d_gene: -; v_gene: TRBV13; CDR3aa: CASTLAVSGANVLTF; CDR3nt: TGTGCCAGCACCTTGGCGGTCTCTGGGGCCAACGTCCTGACTTTC
abundance: -; j_gene: TRBJ2-1; d_gene: TRBD2; v_gene: TRBV4-2; CDR3aa: CASSLPGTSGKMSSYNEQFF; CDR3nt: TGTGCCAGCAGCCTTCCCGGGACTAGCGGGAAGATGAGCTCCTACAATGAGCAGTTCTTC
abundance: -; j_gene: TRBJ2-1; d_gene: TRBD2; v_gene: TRBV5-1; CDR3aa: CASSFIAGGGNEQFF; CDR3nt: TGCGCCAGCAGCTTTATAGCGGGAGGAGGCAATGAGCAGTTCTTC
abundance: -; j_gene: TRBJ2-5; d_gene: TRBD1; v_gene: TRBV29-1; CDR3aa: CSVDRGRETQYF; CDR3nt: TGCAGCGTTGATAGGGGGCGAGAGACCCAGTACTTC
abundance: -; j_gene: TRBJ2-2; d_gene: TRBD1; v_gene: TRBV18; CDR3aa: CASSKDRSLNTGELFF; CDR3nt: TGTGCCAGCTCAAAGGACAGGTCGCTGAACACCGGGGAGCTGTTTTTT
abundance: -; j_gene: TRBJ2-2; d_gene: -; v_gene: TRBV28; CDR3aa: CASSSSLGGGELFF; CDR3nt: TGTGCCAGCAGTTCCTCATTAGGAGGCGGGGAGCTGTTTTTT
abundance: -; j_gene: TRBJ2-3; d_gene: -; v_gene: TRBV28; CDR3aa: CASSPSFPLDTQYF; CDR3nt: TGTGCCAGCAGCCCCTCCTTTCCCCTGGATACGCAGTATTTT
abundance: few; j_gene: TRBJ2-5; d_gene: TRBD2; v_gene: TRBV5-1; CDR3aa: CASSSGLAGGGEETQYF; CDR3nt: TGCGCCAGCAGCTCAGGACTAGCGGGAGGTGGGGAAGAGACCCAGTACTTC
abundance: -; j_gene: TRBJ2-7; d_gene: -; v_gene: TRBV6-5; CDR3aa: CASSATGFDEQYF; CDR3nt: TGTGCCAGCAGTGCTACAGGGTTCGACGAGCAGTACTTC
abundance: -; j_gene: TRBJ1-3; d_gene: -; v_gene: TRBV14; CDR3aa: CASSQSQGNTIYF; CDR3nt: TGTGCCAGCAGCCAATCACAGGGAAACACCATATATTTT
abundance: once; j_gene: TRBJ2-3; d_gene: -; v_gene: TRBV29-1; CDR3aa: CSVEGAALDTQYF; CDR3nt: TGCAGCGTTGAAGGGGCAGCCCTAGATACGCAGTATTTT
abundance: -; j_gene: TRBJ2-3; d_gene: -; v_gene: TRBV7-3; CDR3aa: CASSQWGGITDTQYF; CDR3nt: TGTGCCAGCAGTCAATGGGGCGGGATAACAGATACGCAGTATTTT
abundance: -; j_gene: TRBJ2-1; d_gene: -; v_gene: TRBV2; CDR3aa: CASGLASSYNEQFF; CDR3nt: TGTGCCAGCGGGCTAGCGTCCTCCTACAATGAGCAGTTCTTC
abundance: -; j_gene: TRBJ1-4; d_gene: -; v_gene: TRBV28; CDR3aa: CASSPGGDDEKLFF; CDR3nt: TGTGCCAGCAGCCCCGGAGGGGACGATGAAAAACTGTTTTTT
abundance: -; j_gene: TRBJ2-3; d_gene: TRBD2; v_gene: TRBV6-1; CDR3aa: CASIRSSGPDTQYF; CDR3nt: TGTGCCAGCATTCGGTCTAGCGGCCCAGATACGCAGTATTTT
abundance: -; j_gene: TRBJ2-7; d_gene: -; v_gene: TRBV10-3; CDR3aa: CAIRRGASSYEQYF; CDR3nt: TGTGCCATCAGGCGAGGCGCGAGCTCCTACGAGCAGTACTTC
abundance: -; j_gene: TRBJ2-5; d_gene: -; v_gene: TRBV29-1; CDR3aa: CSVIRGQGETQYF; CDR3nt: TGCAGCGTTATTCGGGGCCAGGGGGAGACCCAGTACTTC
abundance: -; j_gene: TRBJ2-2; d_gene: TRBD1; v_gene: TRBV5-1; CDR3aa: CASSGDRGDTGELFF; CDR3nt: TGCGCCAGCAGCGGTGACAGGGGGGACACCGGGGAGCTGTTTTTT
abundance: once; j_gene: TRBJ2-5; d_gene: -; v_gene: TRBV5-4; CDR3aa: CASSLSRGRQETQYF; CDR3nt: TGTGCCAGCAGCTTGAGTCGAGGGCGGCAAGAGACCCAGTACTTC
abundance: -; j_gene: TRBJ2-2; d_gene: -; v_gene: TRBV5-1; CDR3aa: CASSLLESTGELFF; CDR3nt: TGCGCCAGCAGCTTGCTTGAGTCCACCGGGGAGCTGTTTTTT
abundance: -; j_gene: TRBJ1-5; d_gene: -; v_gene: TRBV2; CDR3aa: CASSESLSNQPQHF; CDR3nt: TGTGCCAGCAGTGAGTCCTTGAGCAATCAGCCCCAGCATTTT
abundance: -; j_gene: TRBJ2-1; d_gene: -; v_gene: TRBV5-4; CDR3aa: CASSSKQSLAGTQFF; CDR3nt: TGTGCCAGCAGCTCCAAACAGTCTCTTGCGGGAACGCAGTTCTTC
abundance: -; j_gene: TRBJ2-1; d_gene: -; v_gene: TRBV27; CDR3aa: CASSLFSSYNEQFF; CDR3nt: TGTGCCAGCAGTTTATTTAGCTCCTACAATGAGCAGTTCTTC
abundance: -; j_gene: TRBJ2-7; d_gene: TRBD2; v_gene: TRBV19; CDR3aa: CASSIVGGRALDEQYF; CDR3nt: TGTGCCAGTAGTATAGTGGGCGGGAGGGCCCTCGACGAGCAGTACTTC
abundance: -; j_gene: TRBJ2-3; d_gene: -; v_gene: TRBV25-1; CDR3aa: CASSGSGDTQYF; CDR3nt: TGTGCCAGCAGTGGTTCGGGAGATACGCAGTATTTT
abundance: -; j_gene: TRBJ2-2; d_gene: -; v_gene: TRBV4-1; CDR3aa: CASSQVGANTGELFF; CDR3nt: TGCGCCAGCAGCCAAGTGGGAGCGAACACCGGGGAGCTGTTTTTT
abundance: -; j_gene: TRBJ2-1; d_gene: TRBD2; v_gene: TRBV27; CDR3aa: CASSPGTSGRANNEQFF; CDR3nt: TGTGCCAGCAGTCCCGGGACTAGCGGGAGAGCCAACAATGAGCAGTTCTTC
abundance: -; j_gene: TRBJ1-2; d_gene: -; v_gene: TRBV27; CDR3aa: CASTFTGYSSGYTF; CDR3nt: TGTGCCAGCACCTTTACGGGGTATTCTAGTGGCTACACCTTC
abundance: -; j_gene: TRBJ2-1; d_gene: -; v_gene: TRBV11-1; CDR3aa: CASSLNSYNEQFF; CDR3nt: TGTGCCAGCAGCTTAAACTCGTACAATGAGCAGTTCTTC
abundance: -; j_gene: TRBJ2-5; d_gene: -; v_gene: TRBV12-2; CDR3aa: CASRFHPGVYKTQYF; CDR3nt: TGTGCAAGTCGCTTTCACCCCGGGGTGTACAAGACCCAGTACTTC
abundance: -; j_gene: TRBJ1-1; d_gene: TRBD1; v_gene: TRBV18; CDR3aa: CASARQGTEAFF; CDR3nt: TGTGCCAGCGCCCGACAGGGCACTGAAGCTTTCTTT
abundance: -; j_gene: TRBJ1-5; d_gene: TRBD1; v_gene: TRBV2; CDR3aa: CASSGTGGYQPQHF; CDR3nt: TGTGCCAGCAGTGGGACAGGGGGGTATCAGCCCCAGCATTTT
abundance: -; j_gene: TRBJ2-7; d_gene: -; v_gene: TRBV28; CDR3aa: CASSPNRAPRSYEQYF; CDR3nt: TGTGCCAGCAGCCCTAACAGGGCCCCGCGCTCCTACGAGCAGTACTTC
abundance: -; j_gene: TRBJ2-3; d_gene: -; v_gene: TRBV7-6; CDR3aa: CASSLVSGPTDTQYF; CDR3nt: TGTGCCAGCAGCTTAGTTAGCGGACCCACAGATACGCAGTATTTT
abundance: -; j_gene: TRBJ2-7; d_gene: TRBD2; v_gene: TRBV5-4; CDR3aa: CASSPGTSGSGEQYF; CDR3nt: TGTGCCAGCAGCCCCGGGACTAGCGGGAGCGGGGAGCAGTACTTC
abundance: -; j_gene: TRBJ1-5; d_gene: TRBD1; v_gene: TRBV2; CDR3aa: CASSEDRGSNQPQHF; CDR3nt: TGTGCCAGCAGTGAAGACAGGGGTAGCAATCAGCCCCAGCATTTT
abundance: -; j_gene: TRBJ2-7; d_gene: -; v_gene: TRBV27; CDR3aa: CASSLGSEQYF; CDR3nt: TGTGCCAGCAGTTTAGGGAGCGAGCAGTACTTC
abundance: -; j_gene: TRBJ2-1; d_gene: TRBD2; v_gene: TRBV9; CDR3aa: CASAFGSGRANEQFF; CDR3nt: TGTGCCAGCGCCTTTGGTAGCGGGAGAGCCAATGAGCAGTTCTTC
abundance: -; j_gene: TRBJ1-2; d_gene: -; v_gene: TRBV5-1; CDR3aa: CASSMGTIYGYTF; CDR3nt: TGCGCCAGCAGCATGGGGACAATCTATGGCTACACCTTC
abundance: -; j_gene: TRBJ2-1; d_gene: TRBD2; v_gene: TRBV5-4; CDR3aa: CASSLALGLAGPFSYNEQFF; CDR3nt: TGTGCCAGCAGCTTGGCCTTGGGACTAGCGGGGCCTTTCTCCTACAATGAGCAGTTCTTC
abundance: -; j_gene: TRBJ1-5; d_gene: -; v_gene: TRBV28; CDR3aa: CASSLVGSGDQPQHF; CDR3nt: TGTGCCAGCAGTTTAGTAGGGAGCGGGGATCAGCCCCAGCATTTT
abundance: -; j_gene: TRBJ2-1; d_gene: -; v_gene: TRBV9; CDR3aa: CASSAAPGGWSNEQFF; CDR3nt: TGTGCCAGCAGCGCGGCGCCCGGAGGGTGGTCCAATGAGCAGTTCTTC
abundance: -; j_gene: TRBJ2-5; d_gene: -; v_gene: TRBV11-2; CDR3aa: CASSSGISGAPETQYF; CDR3nt: TGTGCCAGCAGCTCTGGGATTTCGGGAGCCCCAGAGACCCAGTACTTC
abundance: -; j_gene: TRBJ2-1; d_gene: -; v_gene: TRBV2; CDR3aa: CASSEKEDEQFF; CDR3nt: TGTGCCAGCAGTGAGAAAGAGGATGAGCAGTTCTTC
abundance: -; j_gene: TRBJ2-3; d_gene: -; v_gene: TRBV5-1; CDR3aa: CASSSIGGTDTQYF; CDR3nt: TGCGCCAGCAGCTCCATCGGGGGCACAGATACGCAGTATTTT
abundance: -; j_gene: TRBJ2-3; d_gene: -; v_gene: TRBV10-2; CDR3aa: CASSGADTQYF; CDR3nt: TGCGCCAGCAGTGGAGCAGATACGCAGTATTTT
abundance: -; j_gene: TRBJ1-1; d_gene: TRBD1; v_gene: TRBV28; CDR3aa: CAIRDRVEAFF; CDR3nt: TGTGCCATCCGGGACAGGGTAGAAGCTTTCTTT
abundance: -; j_gene: TRBJ1-1; d_gene: -; v_gene: TRBV14; CDR3aa: CASTLGGGRTEAFF; CDR3nt: TGTGCCAGCACCCTCGGGGGGGGACGGACTGAAGCTTTCTTT
abundance: -; j_gene: TRBJ1-3; d_gene: TRBD1; v_gene: TRBV5-1; CDR3aa: CASRLTGDGNTIYF; CDR3nt: TGCGCCAGCAGATTGACAGGGGATGGAAACACCATATATTTT